This TCR beta chain was found in a study of blood T cell repertoires in COVID-19. Whole-study context: Nucleic acid was either cDNA or gDNA, and it came from T cells, B-cell-depleted T cells, or PBMCs.

Assay used: immunoSEQ multiplex PCR; TCRdb lists only in-frame clones, some missing. The sample shows more than 45,000 clones, approximately 90% of them seen only once. The germline CDR1 and CDR2 sequences are ENHRY and SYGVKD. This CDR3 has 16 residues. V trimming: 5 bases; J trimming: 2 bases; junction bases outside the gene matches: 6. The sequenced material came from peripheral blood. J is TRBJ2-3 and V is TRBV10-3; TRBD2 aligns across 11 bases. The sequence came from a man between 60 and 70 years old with acute or convalescent COVID-19. The CDR3 nucleotides read TGTGCCATCAGTTCTGGACTAGCGGGCCCCACAGATACGCAGTATTTT. It yields the protein CAISSGLAGPTDTQYF.